The rows below give T cell receptor beta chains drawn from one sample of a study of T cell repertoires in cytomegalovirus infection. TCRdb itself ran the reads through MiXCR, one entry per CDR3 protein. The sample has about 830,000 distinct CDR3 sequences, approximately 29% seen once; the top ten hold 12%. Their cognate antigens are unknown. This specimen consisted of cultured CD8+ T cells from PBMCs, obtained from culture after CMV antigen stimulation. All receptors come from a human donor in good health (CMV status not recorded). Some clones in this sample may be carry-over from other donors' samples. The CDR3 runs from the conserved cysteine through the conserved F or W. A D gene is named only where the DNA matches it firmly. Only some rows state a clone size, as once, few, many or a class for expanded clones.

TRBV12-3/TRBV12-4	TRBD2	.	TRBJ2-3	TGTGCCAGTCGGACTAGCGGGGGGGTAGGGCCAGATACGCAGTATTTT	CASRTSGGVGPDTQYF
TRBV12-3/TRBV12-4	.	few	TRBJ2-2	TGTGCCAGCACTTCCCAGGGGAAGGACACCGGGGAGCTGTTTTTT	CASTSQGKDTGELFF
TRBV24-1	TRBD1	few	TRBJ2-3	TGTGCCACCAGTGACCGGGACAGAGTCACAGATACGCAGTATTTT	CATSDRDRVTDTQYF
TRBV6-5	.	.	TRBJ1-2	TGTGCCAGCAGCCCCTCGAGAGCCTATGGCTACACCTTC	CASSPSRAYGYTF
TRBV7-9	.	few	TRBJ1-2	TGTGCCAGCAGCTCTACCCCGCGGGGCTGGCAGGGTGGCTACACCTTC	CASSSTPRGWQGGYTF
TRBV19	.	many	TRBJ2-6	TGTGCCAGTAGTGAATACTCTGGGGCCAACGTCCTGACTTTC	CASSEYSGANVLTF
TRBV9	TRBD2	few	TRBJ2-3	TGTGCCAGCAGCGTAGTGAGCGGGGGAAGCACAGATACGCAGTATTTT	CASSVVSGGSTDTQYF
TRBV4-3	.	few	TRBJ2-5	TGCGCCAGCAGCCCCCTAGGTTGGGGGCGGGAGACCCAGTACTTC	CASSPLGWGRETQYF
TRBV29-1	TRBD1	few	TRBJ2-1	TGCAGCACTCTCACCACAGGGGGAGAGCAGTTCTTC	CSTLTTGGEQFF
TRBV20-1	TRBD1	.	TRBJ1-1	TGCAGTGCTAGAATCAGGGGGACCGTGGGTGAAGCTTTCTTT	CSARIRGTVGEAFF
TRBV4-2	.	.	TRBJ1-2	TGTGCCAGCAGCCAAGAGGCGGCCTTAAACTATGGCTACACCTTC	CASSQEAALNYGYTF
TRBV11-3	TRBD2	.	TRBJ2-1	TGTGCCAGCAGCACTAGGACTAGCGGGGCCTCCTACAATGAGCAGTTCTTC	CASSTRTSGASYNEQFF
TRBV7-9	TRBD1	few	TRBJ2-1	TGTGCCAGCAGCTCTGGACAGGCATTATACAATGAGCAGTTCTTC	CASSSGQALYNEQFF
TRBV7-6	TRBD1	.	TRBJ2-1	TGTGCCAGCAGCTCGAGTCCGGGACAGGGTGTGACTGAGCAGTTCTTC	CASSSSPGQGVTEQFF
TRBV4-3	.	.	TRBJ1-2	TGCGCCAGCAGCCTCCACTCGAGGGATAACTATGGCTACACCTTC	CASSLHSRDNYGYTF
TRBV5-5	.	.	TRBJ2-1	TGTGCCAGCAGCTTGGTCCAGTCGGGGATTGATGAGCAGTTCTTC	CASSLVQSGIDEQFF
TRBV5-1	TRBD1	.	TRBJ2-3	TGCGCCAGCAGTTCCGACAGGGTGGGCACAGATACGCAGTATTTT	CASSSDRVGTDTQYF
TRBV7-3	TRBD2	.	TRBJ2-1	TGTGCCAGCAGCTTCCTAGCGGGGGGGCCGGGTAATGAGCAGTTCTTC	CASSFLAGGPGNEQFF
TRBV7-2	.	many	TRBJ2-5	TGTGCCAGCAGCACTCCCGAGAGGGGGGCAGACCCTCAAGAGACCCAGTACTTC	CASSTPERGADPQETQYF
TRBV27	.	.	TRBJ1-1	TGTGCCAGCAGTTCTGCGGGTGGCGCTGAAGCTTTCTTT	CASSSAGGAEAFF
TRBV7-9	.	many	TRBJ2-1	TGTGCCAGCAGCCCTAGGGGGTACAATGAGCAGTTCTTC	CASSPRGYNEQFF
TRBV7-6	.	.	TRBJ1-1	TGTGCCAGCAGCCCCTCCAAAAGGGTGATCGCTGAAGCTTTCTTT	CASSPSKRVIAEAFF
TRBV12-3/TRBV12-4	.	few	TRBJ2-6	TGTGCCAGCACTCCACAGGTACCTGTATCACTTCCTGGGGCCAACGTCCTGACTTTC	CASTPQVPVSLPGANVLTF
TRBV2	TRBD1	.	TRBJ2-3	TGTGCCAGCAGGAAGGGGGACAGCCGCACAGATACGCAGTATTTT	CASRKGDSRTDTQYF
TRBV6-5	.	.	TRBJ2-2	TGTGCCAGCAGTTACAAGAGAAGGGTCGGGGAGCTGTTTTTT	CASSYKRRVGELFF
TRBV7-3	TRBD2	.	TRBJ2-1	TGTGCCAGCCGCCAGGGGCGGGGGGAGCTCCATGAGCAGTTCTTC	CASRQGRGELHEQFF
TRBV5-5	TRBD1	.	TRBJ2-5	TGTGCCAGCAGCTTTGGGACAGGCAGAGAGACCCAGTACTTC	CASSFGTGRETQYF
TRBV12-5	TRBD1	few	TRBJ1-2	TGTGCTAGTGGTCTAACCGGGACAGGGGGCTTTATTAGCTATGGCTACACCTTC	CASGLTGTGGFISYGYTF
TRBV5-1	.	.	TRBJ1-2	TGCGCCAGCAGCTTGGCACTGGGGGCGGACTATGGCTACACCTTC	CASSLALGADYGYTF
TRBV4-3	.	once	TRBJ2-3	TGCGCCAGCAGCCAAGTCCCTTTTAGCACAGATACGCAGTATTTT	CASSQVPFSTDTQYF
TRBV28	.	few	TRBJ2-2	TGTGCCAGCAGTTTCCAGGCGAACACCGGGGAGCTGTTTTTT	CASSFQANTGELFF
TRBV15	.	few	TRBJ1-2	TGTGCCACCAGCACTTCTAACTATGGCTACACCTTC	CATSTSNYGYTF
TRBV27	.	few	TRBJ1-2	TGTGCCAGCAGTCTGACGGACAGTGGGGACTATGGCTACACCTTC	CASSLTDSGDYGYTF
TRBV27	.	.	TRBJ1-2	TGTGCCAGCTGCCGGCTATCTCCGGGACACGACAGTTATGGCTACACCTTC	CASCRLSPGHDSYGYTF
TRBV5-1	.	.	TRBJ2-1	TGCGCCAGCAGCTTGGCCTGGAGGGTAGGGTCCTACAATGAGCAGTTCTTC	CASSLAWRVGSYNEQFF
TRBV4-1	.	few	TRBJ2-1	TGCGCCAGCAGCCAAGAGGGACACGGAACGGACAATGAGCAGTTCTTC	CASSQEGHGTDNEQFF
TRBV7-9	.	few	TRBJ1-2	TGTGCCACCGCGGAAGGGCTTTATGGCTACACCTTC	CATAEGLYGYTF
TRBV7-9	.	.	TRBJ2-7	TGTGCCAGCAGCCCCCCAGTCAGGGTCGGGTACGAGCAGTACTTC	CASSPPVRVGYEQYF
TRBV6-1	.	.	TRBJ2-3	TGTGCCAGCAGCCGCAGGGTCGGCACAGATACGCAGTATTTT	CASSRRVGTDTQYF
TRBV15	TRBD1	.	TRBJ1-2	TGTGCCACCAGCAGAGATCAGGGGGAGGGGTTTAACTATGGCTACACCTTC	CATSRDQGEGFNYGYTF
TRBV6-1	.	few	TRBJ1-1	TGTGCCAGCAGTTCGGGGCCTTACTTAGGGACTGAAGCTTTCTTT	CASSSGPYLGTEAFF
TRBV7-2	TRBD2	many	TRBJ2-1	TGTGCCAGCAGCCCTAGCGGGTCCTACAATGAGCAGTTCTTC	CASSPSGSYNEQFF
TRBV24-1	TRBD2	.	TRBJ2-2	TGTGCCACCAGTGGTACTAGCGGAAACACCGGGGAGCTGTTTTTT	CATSGTSGNTGELFF
TRBV7-2	.	few	TRBJ1-5	TGTGCCAGCAGCTTAGACGGAGGGGTAGGCCAGCCCCAGCATTTT	CASSLDGGVGQPQHF
TRBV6-5	.	.	TRBJ2-7	TGTGCCAGCACCGGTCACTACGAGCAGTACTTC	CASTGHYEQYF
TRBV24-1	.	few	TRBJ2-3	TGTGCCACCAGTGCCCTTGATCGCAGCTACACAGATACGCAGTATTTT	CATSALDRSYTDTQYF
TRBV15	.	.	TRBJ2-1	TGTGCCACCAGCCGCCTTTTCATAAATTCTTACAATGAGCAGTTCTTC	CATSRLFINSYNEQFF
TRBV7-8	.	few	TRBJ2-2	TGTGCCAGCAGCTTCTCAGAGGGGACGTCCATCACCGGGGAGCTGTTTTTT	CASSFSEGTSITGELFF
TRBV12-3/TRBV12-4	.	.	TRBJ1-5	TGTGCCAGCAGTACCCAAGCCAGCCAGCCCCAGCATTTT	CASSTQASQPQHF
TRBV15	TRBD1	few	TRBJ2-1	TGTGCCACCAGCATACAGGGGGTCGTGTCCGAGCAGTTCTTC	CATSIQGVVSEQFF
TRBV6-5	.	.	TRBJ2-2	TGTGCCAGCACCCGGAGGGCGAAGACCGGGGAGCTGTTTTTT	CASTRRAKTGELFF
TRBV4-2	.	.	TRBJ2-2	TGTGCCAGCAGCCAAACCGGGGGAACCGGGGAGCTGTTTTTT	CASSQTGGTGELFF